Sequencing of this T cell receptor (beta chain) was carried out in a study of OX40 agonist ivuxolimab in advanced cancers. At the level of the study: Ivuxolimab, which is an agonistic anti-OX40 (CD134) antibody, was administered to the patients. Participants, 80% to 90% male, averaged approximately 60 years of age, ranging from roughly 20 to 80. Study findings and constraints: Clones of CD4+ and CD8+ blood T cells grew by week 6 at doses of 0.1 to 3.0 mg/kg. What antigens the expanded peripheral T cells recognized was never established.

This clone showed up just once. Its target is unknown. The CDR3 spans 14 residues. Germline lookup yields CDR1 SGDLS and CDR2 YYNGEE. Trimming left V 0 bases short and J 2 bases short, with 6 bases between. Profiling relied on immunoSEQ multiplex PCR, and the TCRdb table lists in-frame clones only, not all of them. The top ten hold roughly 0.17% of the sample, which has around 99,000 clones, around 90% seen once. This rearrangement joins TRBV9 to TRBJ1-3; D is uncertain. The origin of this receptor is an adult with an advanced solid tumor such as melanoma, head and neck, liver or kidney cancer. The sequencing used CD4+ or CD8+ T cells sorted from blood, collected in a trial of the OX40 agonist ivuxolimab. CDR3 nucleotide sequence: TGTGCCAGCAGCGTAGTCGGGGCTGGAAACACCATATATTTT. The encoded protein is CASSVVGAGNTIYF. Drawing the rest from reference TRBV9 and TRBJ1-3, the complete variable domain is DSGVTQTPKHLITATGQRVTLRCSPRSGDLSVYWYQQSLDQGLQFLIQYYNGEERAKGNILERFSAQQFPDLHSELNLSSLELGDSALYFCASSVVGAGNTIYFGEGSWLTVV.